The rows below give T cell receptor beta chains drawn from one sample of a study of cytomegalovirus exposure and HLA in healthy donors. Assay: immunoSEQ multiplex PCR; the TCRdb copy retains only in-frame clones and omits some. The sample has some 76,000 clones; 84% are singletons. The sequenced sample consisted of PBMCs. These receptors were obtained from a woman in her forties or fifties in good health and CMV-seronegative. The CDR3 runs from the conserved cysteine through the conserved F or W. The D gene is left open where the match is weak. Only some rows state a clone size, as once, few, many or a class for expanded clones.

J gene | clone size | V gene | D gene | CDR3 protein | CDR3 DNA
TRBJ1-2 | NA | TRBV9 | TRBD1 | CASSAGWTGPNYGYTF | TGTGCCAGCAGCGCCGGATGGACAGGACCCAACTATGGCTACACCTTC
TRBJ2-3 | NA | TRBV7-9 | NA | CASSLAEKDTQYF | TGTGCCAGCAGCTTAGCGGAGAAAGATACGCAGTATTTT
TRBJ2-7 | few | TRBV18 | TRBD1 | CASSPGTASYEQYF | TGTGCCAGCTCACCCGGGACAGCCTCCTACGAGCAGTACTTC
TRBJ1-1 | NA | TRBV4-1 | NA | CASSQQNTEAFF | TGCGCCAGCAGCCAACAAAACACTGAAGCTTTCTTT
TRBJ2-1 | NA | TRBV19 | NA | CASSISGEQFF | TGTGCCAGTAGTATTTCCGGTGAGCAGTTCTTC
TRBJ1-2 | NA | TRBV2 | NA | CASSVDSNYGYTF | TGTGCCAGCAGTGTCGACAGCAACTATGGCTACACCTTC
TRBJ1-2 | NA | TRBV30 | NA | CAGTTGNYGYTF | TGTGCCGGTACGACAGGAAACTATGGCTACACCTTC
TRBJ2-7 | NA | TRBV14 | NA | CATCMEGCYEQYF | TGTGCCACCTGTATGGAGGGATGTTACGAGCAGTACTTC
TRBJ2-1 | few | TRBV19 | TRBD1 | CASSIGLDRTGDEQFF | TGTGCGAGTAGTATTGGGTTGGACAGGACGGGCGATGAGCAGTTCTTC
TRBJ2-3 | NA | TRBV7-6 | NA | CASSLEVTDTQYF | TGTGCCAGCAGCCTTGAGGTAACAGATACGCAGTATTTT
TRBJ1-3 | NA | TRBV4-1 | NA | CASSQGRSSGNTIYF | TGCGCCAGCAGCCAAGGCCGGAGCTCTGGAAACACCATATATTTT
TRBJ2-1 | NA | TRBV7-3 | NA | CASSPDSMFSGPPYNEQFF | TGTGCCAGCAGCCCCGACTCGATGTTTAGCGGCCCACCCTACAATGAGCAGTTCTTC
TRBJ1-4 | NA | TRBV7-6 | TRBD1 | CASSLAPYNVQGVNEKLFF | TGTGCCAGCAGCTTAGCGCCTTATAATGTGCAGGGGGTTAATGAAAAACTGTTTTTT
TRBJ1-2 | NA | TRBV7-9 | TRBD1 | CASSSGQENGYTF | TGTGCCAGCAGCTCCGGACAGGAAAATGGCTACACCTTC
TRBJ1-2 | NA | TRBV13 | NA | CASSLGALGRNYGYTF | TGTGCCAGCAGCTTAGGCGCGCTGGGGCGAAACTATGGCTACACCTTC
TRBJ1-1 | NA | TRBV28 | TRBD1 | CASKLQGAPMNTEAFF | TGTGCCAGCAAACTACAGGGGGCCCCTATGAACACTGAAGCTTTCTTT
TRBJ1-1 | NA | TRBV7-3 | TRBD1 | CASSSRTGGTEAFF | TGTGCCAGCAGCTCACGGACAGGGGGCACTGAAGCTTTCTTT
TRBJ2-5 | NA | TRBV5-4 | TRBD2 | CASSPGGEETQYF | TGTGCCAGCAGCCCTGGGGGGGAAGAGACCCAGTACTTC
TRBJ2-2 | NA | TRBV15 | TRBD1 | CATSREAGTDTGELFF | TGTGCCACCAGCAGAGAGGCCGGGACAGACACCGGGGAGCTGTTTTTT
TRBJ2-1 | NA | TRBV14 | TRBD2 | CASSSGTSVYNEQFF | TGTGCCAGCAGCTCCGGGACTAGCGTCTACAATGAGCAGTTCTTC
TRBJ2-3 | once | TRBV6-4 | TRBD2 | CASSETSGGTDTQYF | TGTGCCAGCAGCGAGACTAGCGGGGGCACAGATACGCAGTATTTT
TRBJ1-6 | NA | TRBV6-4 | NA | CAIQGGGSSYNSPLHF | TGTGCCATTCAGGGCGGGGGGAGCTCCTATAATTCACCCCTCCACTTT